Sequencing of this TCR beta chain was carried out in a study of blood T cell repertoires in COVID-19. In the source study's methods: Estimates of nucleated cell counts were drawn from the amplification of reference gene primers. The repertoire was sequenced with immunoSEQ multiplex PCR; TCRdb's copy has only in-frame clones and lacks some. The V and J calls and clone size are taken from that table; D and trimming were inferred from the DNA. Of 360,000 or so clones detected, about four fifths appear once; the ten largest clones hold approximately 5%. Cohort allocation depended upon clinical history that participants reported. Germline CDR1 KGHSH, CDR2 LQKENI. With V trimmed by 6 bases and J by 4 bases, 6 bases remained unmatched. The CDR3 contains 15 residues.

The material sequenced was PBMCs or T cells enriched from blood (not recorded which). The genes are TRBV18 and TRBJ2-3, with 11 bases aligning to TRBD1. The receptor was isolated from a woman between 50 and 59 years old who had recovered from COVID-19. The CDR3 DNA reads as TGTGCCAGCTCCCCCGGACAGGGGGCTTCAGATACGCAGTATTTT. Translating gives CASSPGQGASDTQYF.